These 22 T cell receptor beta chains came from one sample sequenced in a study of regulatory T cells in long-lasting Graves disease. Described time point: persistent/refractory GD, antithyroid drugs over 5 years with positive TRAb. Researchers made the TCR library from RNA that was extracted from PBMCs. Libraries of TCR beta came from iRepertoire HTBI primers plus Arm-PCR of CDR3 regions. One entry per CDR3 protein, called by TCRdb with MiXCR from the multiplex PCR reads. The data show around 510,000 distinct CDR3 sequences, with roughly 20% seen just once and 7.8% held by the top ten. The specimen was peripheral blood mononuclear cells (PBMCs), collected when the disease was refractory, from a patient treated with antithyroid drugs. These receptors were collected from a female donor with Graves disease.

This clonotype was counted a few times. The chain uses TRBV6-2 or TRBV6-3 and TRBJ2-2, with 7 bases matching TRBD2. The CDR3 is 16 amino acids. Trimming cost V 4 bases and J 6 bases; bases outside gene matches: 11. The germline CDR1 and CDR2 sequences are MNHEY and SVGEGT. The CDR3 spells CASSSWVAGRPGELFF. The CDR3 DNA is TGTGCCAGCAGTTCCTGGGTAGCGGGCCGCCCCGGGGAGCTGTTTTTT.

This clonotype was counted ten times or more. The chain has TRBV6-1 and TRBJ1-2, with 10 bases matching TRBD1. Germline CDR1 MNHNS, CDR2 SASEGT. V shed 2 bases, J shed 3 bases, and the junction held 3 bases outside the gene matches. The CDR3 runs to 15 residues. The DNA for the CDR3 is TGTGCCAGCAGTGAATCCGGGACAGGGGACTATGGCTACACCTTC. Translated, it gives CASSESGTGDYGYTF.

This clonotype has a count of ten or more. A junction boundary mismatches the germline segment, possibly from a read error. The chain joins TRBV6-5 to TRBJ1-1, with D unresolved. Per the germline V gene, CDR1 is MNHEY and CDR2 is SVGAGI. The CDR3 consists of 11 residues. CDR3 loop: CASTYWTEAFF. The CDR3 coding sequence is TGTGCCAGCACTTACTGGACTGAAGCTTTCTTT.

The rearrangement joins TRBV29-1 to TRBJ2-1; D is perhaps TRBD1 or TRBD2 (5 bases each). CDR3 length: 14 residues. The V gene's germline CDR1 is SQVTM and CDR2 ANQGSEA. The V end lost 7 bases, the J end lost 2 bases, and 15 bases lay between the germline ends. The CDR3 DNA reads TGCAGCGGGCGAGGGACGCGAGCCTACAATGAGCAGTTCTTC. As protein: CSGRGTRAYNEQFF.

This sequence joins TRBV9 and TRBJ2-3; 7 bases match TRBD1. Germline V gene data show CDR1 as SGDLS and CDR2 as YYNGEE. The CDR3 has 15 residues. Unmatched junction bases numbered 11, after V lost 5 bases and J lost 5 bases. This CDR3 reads CASSKTGRREDTQYF. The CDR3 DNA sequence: TGTGCCAGCAGTAAGACAGGGCGCCGAGAAGATACGCAGTATTTT. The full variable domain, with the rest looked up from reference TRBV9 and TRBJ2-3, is DSGVTQTPKHLITATGQRVTLRCSPRSGDLSVYWYQQSLDQGLQFLIQYYNGEERAKGNILERFSAQQFPDLHSELNLSSLELGDSALYFCASSKTGRREDTQYFGPGTRLTVL.

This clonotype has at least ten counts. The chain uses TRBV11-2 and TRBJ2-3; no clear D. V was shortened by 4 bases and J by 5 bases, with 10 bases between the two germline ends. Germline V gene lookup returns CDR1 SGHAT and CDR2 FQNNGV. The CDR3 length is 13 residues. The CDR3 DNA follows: TGTGCCAGCAGCTATGGACCTAAAGATACGCAGTATTTT. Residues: CASSYGPKDTQYF.

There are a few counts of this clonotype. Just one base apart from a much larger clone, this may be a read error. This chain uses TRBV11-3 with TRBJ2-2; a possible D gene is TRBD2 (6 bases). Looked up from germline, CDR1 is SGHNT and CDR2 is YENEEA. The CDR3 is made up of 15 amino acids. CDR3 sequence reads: CASSAGRGKTGEPFF. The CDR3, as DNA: TGTGCCAGCAGCGCGGGCCGGGGGAAGACCGGGGAGCCGTTTTTT.

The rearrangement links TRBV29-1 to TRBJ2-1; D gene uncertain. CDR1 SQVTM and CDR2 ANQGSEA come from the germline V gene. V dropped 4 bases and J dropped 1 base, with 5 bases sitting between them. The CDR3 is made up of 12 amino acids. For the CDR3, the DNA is TGCAGCGTTGCCGGGTCCTACAATGAGCAGTTCTTC. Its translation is CSVAGSYNEQFF.

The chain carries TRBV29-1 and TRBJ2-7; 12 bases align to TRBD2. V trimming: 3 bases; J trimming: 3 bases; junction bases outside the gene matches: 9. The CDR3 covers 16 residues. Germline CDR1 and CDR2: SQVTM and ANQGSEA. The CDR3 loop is CSVEGLAGLVGYEQYF. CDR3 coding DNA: TGCAGCGTTGAGGGACTAGCGGGCCTCGTCGGCTACGAGCAGTACTTC.

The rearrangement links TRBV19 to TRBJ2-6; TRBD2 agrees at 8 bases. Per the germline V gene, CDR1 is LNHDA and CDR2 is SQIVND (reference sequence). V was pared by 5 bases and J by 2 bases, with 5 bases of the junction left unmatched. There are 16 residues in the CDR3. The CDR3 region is CASSPRGGAGANVLTF. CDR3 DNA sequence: TGTGCCAGTAGTCCCCGGGGGGGGGCTGGGGCCAACGTCCTGACTTTC.

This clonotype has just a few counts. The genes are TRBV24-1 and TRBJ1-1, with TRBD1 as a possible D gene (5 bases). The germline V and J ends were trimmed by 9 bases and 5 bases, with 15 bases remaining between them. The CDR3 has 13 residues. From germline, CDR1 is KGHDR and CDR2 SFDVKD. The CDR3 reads CATRGRGGTEAFF. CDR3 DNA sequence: TGTGCCACCCGGGGGAGGGGTGGAACTGAAGCTTTCTTT.

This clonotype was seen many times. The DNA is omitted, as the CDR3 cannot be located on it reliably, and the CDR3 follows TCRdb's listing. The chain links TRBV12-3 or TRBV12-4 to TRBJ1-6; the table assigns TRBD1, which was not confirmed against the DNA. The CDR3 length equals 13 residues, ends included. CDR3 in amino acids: CASILGGNSPLHF.

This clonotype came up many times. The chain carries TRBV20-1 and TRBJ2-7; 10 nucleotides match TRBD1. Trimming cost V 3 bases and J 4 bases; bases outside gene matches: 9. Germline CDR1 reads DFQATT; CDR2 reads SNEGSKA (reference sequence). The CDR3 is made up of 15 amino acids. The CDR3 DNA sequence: TGCAGTGCTAGGGACAGACAGGGGGCTAGGTACGAGCAGTACTTC. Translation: CSARDRQGARYEQYF.

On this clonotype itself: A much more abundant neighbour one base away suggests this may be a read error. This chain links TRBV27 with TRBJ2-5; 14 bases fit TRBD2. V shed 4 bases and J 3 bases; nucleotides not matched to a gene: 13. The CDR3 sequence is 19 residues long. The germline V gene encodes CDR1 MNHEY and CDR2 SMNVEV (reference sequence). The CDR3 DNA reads TGTGCCAGCAGTTCAAGATCCCTGGGACTAGCGGGAGTGGAAGAGACCCAGTACTTC. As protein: CASSSRSLGLAGVEETQYF.

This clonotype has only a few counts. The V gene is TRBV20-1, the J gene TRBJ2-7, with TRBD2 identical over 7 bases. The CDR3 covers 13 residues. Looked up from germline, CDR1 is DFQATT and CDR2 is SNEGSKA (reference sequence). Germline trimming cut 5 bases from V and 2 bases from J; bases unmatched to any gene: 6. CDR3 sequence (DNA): TGCAGTGCTGATTCTAGCGGAGCCTACGAGCAGTACTTC. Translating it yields CSADSSGAYEQYF.

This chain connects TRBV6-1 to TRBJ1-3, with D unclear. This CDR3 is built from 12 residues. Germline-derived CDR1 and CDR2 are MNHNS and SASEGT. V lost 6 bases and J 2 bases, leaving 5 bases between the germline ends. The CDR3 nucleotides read TGTGCCAGCAGGGATACTGGAAACACCATATATTTT. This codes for CASRDTGNTIYF.

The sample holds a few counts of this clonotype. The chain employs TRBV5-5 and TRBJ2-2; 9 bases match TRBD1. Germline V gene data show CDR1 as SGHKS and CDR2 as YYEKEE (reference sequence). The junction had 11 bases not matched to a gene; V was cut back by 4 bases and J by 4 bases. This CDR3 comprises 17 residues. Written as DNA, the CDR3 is TGTGCCAGCAGCCCGGGACAGGGACTACGGGGCACCGGGGAGCTGTTTTTT. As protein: CASSPGQGLRGTGELFF.

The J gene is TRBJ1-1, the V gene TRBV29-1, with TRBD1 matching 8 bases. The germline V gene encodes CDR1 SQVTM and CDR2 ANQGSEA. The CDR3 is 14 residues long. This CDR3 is CRGSTGVGHTEAFF. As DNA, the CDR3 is TGCAGGGGTTCGACAGGGGTTGGGCACACTGAAGCTTTCTTT.

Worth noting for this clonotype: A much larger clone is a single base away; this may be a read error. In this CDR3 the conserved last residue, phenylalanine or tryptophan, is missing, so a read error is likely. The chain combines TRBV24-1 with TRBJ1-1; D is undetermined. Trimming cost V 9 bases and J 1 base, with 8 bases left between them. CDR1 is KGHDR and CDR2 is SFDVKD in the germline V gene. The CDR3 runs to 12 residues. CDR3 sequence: CATLKGNTEAFS. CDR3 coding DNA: TGTGCCACCCTTAAGGGGAACACTGAAGCTTTCTCT.

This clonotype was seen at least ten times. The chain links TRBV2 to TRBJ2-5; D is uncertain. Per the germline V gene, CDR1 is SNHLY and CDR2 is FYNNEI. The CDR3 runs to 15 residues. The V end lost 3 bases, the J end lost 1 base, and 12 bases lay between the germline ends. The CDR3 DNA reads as TGTGCCAGCAGTGACCATCTCTACGGCCAAGAGACCCAGTACTTC. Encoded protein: CASSDHLYGQETQYF.

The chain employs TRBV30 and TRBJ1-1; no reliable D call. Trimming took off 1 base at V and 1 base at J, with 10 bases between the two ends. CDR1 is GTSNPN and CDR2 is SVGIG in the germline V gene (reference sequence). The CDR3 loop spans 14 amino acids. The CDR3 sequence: CAWSDSAGNTEAFF. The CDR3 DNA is TGTGCCTGGAGTGATTCCGCAGGGAACACTGAAGCTTTCTTT. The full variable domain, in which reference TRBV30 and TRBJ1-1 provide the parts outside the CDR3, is SQTIHQWPATLVQPVGSPLSLECTVEGTSNPNLYWYRQAAGRGLQLLFYSVGIGQISSEVPQNLSASRPQDRQFILSSKKLLLSDSGFYLCAWSDSAGNTEAFFGQGTRLTVV.

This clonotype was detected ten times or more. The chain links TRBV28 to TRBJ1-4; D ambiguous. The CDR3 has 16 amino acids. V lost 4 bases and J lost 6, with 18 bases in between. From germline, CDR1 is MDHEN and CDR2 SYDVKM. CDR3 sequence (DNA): TGTGCCAGCAGTTACCCCACCGGGAGGAGGTATGAAAAACTGTTTTTT. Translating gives CASSYPTGRRYEKLFF.